Presented here are 21 T cell receptor beta chains from one specimen sequenced in a study of blood T cell repertoires in COVID-19. TCRdb's table, derived via immunoSEQ multiplex PCR, lists solely in-frame clones and lacks some. The sample gives around 450,000 clones, approximately 90% of which show up once; roughly 4% is in the top ten. Sequenced sample: peripheral blood. Source of these receptors: a woman aged 30 to 39 with acute or convalescent COVID-19.

This clone was seen a single time. The J gene is TRBJ1-6, the V gene TRBV2; 9 bases map to TRBD1. The J segment lost 8 bases and the V segment lost 6 bases, leaving 8 bases of the junction unmatched. CDR1 and CDR2 from the germline V gene are SNHLY and FYNNEI. The CDR3 totals 15 residues. This CDR3 is CASSSRTGEDSPLHF. CDR3 DNA sequence: TGTGCCAGCAGCTCCAGGACAGGGGAGGATTCACCCCTCCACTTT.

The chain carries TRBV10-2 and TRBJ2-7, with D possibly being TRBD1 (6 bases). Germline lookup yields CDR1 WSHSY and CDR2 SAAADI. This CDR3 spans 14 amino acids. Trimming stripped 7 bases from V and 2 bases from J, with 15 bases between. CDR3 amino acids: CASKKPGQAYEQYF. CDR3 nucleotides: TGCGCCAGCAAAAAACCGGGACAAGCCTACGAGCAGTACTTC.

CDR3 loop: CASSFEGAGNTIYF. DNA for the CDR3: TGCGCCAGCAGCTTCGAAGGGGCCGGAAACACCATATATTTT. This chain links TRBV5-1 with TRBJ1-3; maybe TRBD1 (5 bases). The CDR3 spans 14 residues. In germline, CDR1 is SGHRS, CDR2 YFSETQ. V was trimmed by 2 bases and J by 4 bases, leaving 10 bases between them.

The chain employs TRBV6-1 and TRBJ1-4, with D unresolved. Looked up from germline, CDR1 is MNHNS and CDR2 is SASEGT. The CDR3 loop spans 14 amino acids. The V end was cut by 2 bases, the J end by 8 bases, with 12 bases between. CDR3 sequence (DNA): TGTGCCAGCAGTGAATCCTCACGGAGGGAAAAACTGTTTTTT. It translates to CASSESSRREKLFF.

The rearrangement uses TRBV28 and TRBJ2-2; 9 bases map to TRBD1. The CDR3 totals 15 residues. After removal of 10 bases from V and 8 bases from J, the junction contained 14 bases not matched to a gene. CDR1 and CDR2 from the germline V gene are MDHEN and SYDVKM. CDR3 coding DNA: TGTGCCACCGAAGACCGGGACAGGGTTGCAGGGGAGCTGTTTTTT. Encoded protein: CATEDRDRVAGELFF. Full variable domain (remainder filled in from reference TRBV28 and TRBJ2-2): DVKVTQSSRYLVKRTGEKVFLECVQDMDHENMFWYRQDPGLGLRLIYFSYDVKMKEKGDIPEGYSVSREKKERFSLILESASTNQTSMYLCATEDRDRVAGELFFGEGSRLTVL.

The rearrangement uses TRBV30 and TRBJ1-1; weak D call: TRBD1 (5 bases). Germline V lookup: CDR1 GTSNPN, CDR2 SVGIG (reference sequence). V was trimmed by 1 base and J by 6 bases, leaving 12 bases between them. This CDR3 has 13 amino acids. The CDR3 is CAWSAPAGAEAFF. In DNA, the CDR3 is TGTGCCTGGAGTGCCCCCGCGGGGGCTGAAGCTTTCTTT.

In DNA, the CDR3 is TGTGCCAGCAGTTTCCCCGGGACAGGGGGGTTTGGAATCGAAGCTTTCTTT. It codes for CASSFPGTGGFGIEAFF. The chain employs TRBV2 and TRBJ1-1; 11 bases are a match to TRBD1. The CDR3 sequence is 17 residues long. The junction had 16 bases not matched to a gene; V was cut back by 5 bases and J by 8 bases. Germline V gives CDR1 SNHLY, CDR2 FYNNEI.

The CDR3 nucleotides are TGTGCCAGCAGCGTAGAGGACAGGTCAAACACTGAAGCTTTCTTT. It encodes CASSVEDRSNTEAFF. The gene calls are TRBV9 and TRBJ1-1, with 7 bases matching TRBD1. This CDR3 spans 15 amino acids. Looked up from germline, CDR1 is SGDLS and CDR2 is YYNGEE. J was trimmed by 2 bases and V by 0 bases; bases with no gene match: 4.

This clone was recorded many times. This chain uses TRBV30 with TRBJ1-3; D remains unclear. The CDR3 totals 13 residues. Per the germline V gene, CDR1 is GTSNPN and CDR2 is SVGIG (reference sequence). Trimming removed 2 bases from V and 1 base from J, with 6 bases in between. Here the CDR3 reads CAWSLQSGNTIYF. CDR3 sequence (DNA): TGTGCCTGGAGTCTCCAGTCTGGAAACACCATATATTTT.

V usage is TRBV28 and J usage is TRBJ1-1, with a tentative D call TRBD1 (5 bases). CDR3 length equals 13 residues. The V gene's germline CDR1 is MDHEN and CDR2 SYDVKM. Trimming removed 2 bases from V and 8 bases from J, with 12 bases in between. CDR3 nucleotide sequence: TGTGCCAGCAGTTTAAAGGGGCTGGGAGAAGCTTTCTTT. It specifies CASSLKGLGEAFF.

The gene calls are TRBV10-3 and TRBJ2-2, with 12 bases identical to TRBD2. The length of the CDR3 is 15 residues. Per the germline V gene, CDR1 is ENHRY and CDR2 is SYGVKD. V was pared by 8 bases and J by 6 bases, with 7 bases of the junction left unmatched. CDR3 bases: TGTGCCATCGGTCTAGCGGGGGGGCGCTCCGGGGAGCTGTTTTTT. Translating gives CAIGLAGGRSGELFF.

The chain uses TRBV19 and TRBJ2-3; D possibly corresponds to TRBD1 (5 bases). The CDR3 runs 14 residues. V dropped 5 bases and J dropped 3 bases, with 12 bases sitting between them. Germline V gene data show CDR1 as LNHDA and CDR2 as SQIVND (reference sequence). DNA of the CDR3: TGTGCCAGTAGTGACAGTGGGGTGACAGATACGCAGTATTTT. Its protein is CASSDSGVTDTQYF. Combining the CDR3 with reference TRBV19 and TRBJ2-3 gives the whole variable domain DGGITQSPKYLFRKEGQNVTLSCEQNLNHDAMYWYRQDPGQGLRLIYYSQIVNDFQKGDIAEGYSVSREKKESFPLTVTSAQKNPTAFYLCASSDSGVTDTQYFGPGTRLTVL.

This sequence joins TRBV6-5 and TRBJ1-1, with TRBD1 matching 7 bases. J gave up 11 bases and V 8 bases, and 17 bases lay outside the gene matches. This CDR3 is built from 14 residues. CDR1 and CDR2 from the germline V gene are MNHEY and SVGAGI. This CDR3 reads CASGPGQAIHGAFF. For the CDR3, the DNA is TGTGCCAGCGGCCCCGGACAGGCGATACACGGGGCTTTCTTT.

The chain employs TRBV24-1 and TRBJ2-1; D may be TRBD2 (5 bases). The CDR3 has 16 amino acids. V was pared by 4 bases and J by 5 bases, with 17 bases between. The germline CDR1 and CDR2 sequences are KGHDR and SFDVKD. CDR3 residues: CATSDPGPLGNNEQFF. CDR3 in DNA: TGTGCCACCAGTGACCCGGGCCCCCTCGGGAACAATGAGCAGTTCTTC.

V gene TRBV5-4 combines with J gene TRBJ2-1; D gene ambiguous. In germline, CDR1 is SGHNT, CDR2 YYREEE (reference sequence). The length of the CDR3 is 12 residues. Trimming removed 2 bases at V and 10 bases at J, with 10 bases between. The CDR3 sequence is CASSLTVGEQFF. CDR3 coding DNA: TGTGCCAGCAGCTTAACGGTCGGGGAGCAGTTCTTC.

The chain couples TRBV18 to TRBJ1-2; 9 bases map to TRBD1. V lost 6 bases to trimming and J lost 6 bases; unmatched junction nucleotides: 14. The CDR3 contains 16 residues. Germline CDR1 reads KGHSH; CDR2 reads LQKENI. Written as DNA, the CDR3 is TGTGCCAGCTCCCTTGGCGGGACAGGGTACCCCGATGGCTACACCTTC. Its protein is CASSLGGTGYPDGYTF.

The chain couples TRBV4-1 to TRBJ2-7, with 11 bases that match TRBD1. CDR1 and CDR2 (germline): MGHRA, YSYEKL. V trimming: 3 bases; J trimming: 3 bases; junction bases outside the gene matches: 4. The CDR3 runs 15 residues. CDR3 protein: CASSHVDRGRYEQYF. In DNA form, the CDR3 reads TGCGCCAGCAGCCACGTGGACAGGGGGCGCTACGAGCAGTACTTC.

V usage is TRBV18 and J usage is TRBJ2-5, with D tentatively TRBD2 (6 bases). Germline V gene sequence: CDR1 KGHSH, CDR2 LQKENI. V was pared by 3 bases and J by 4 bases, with 24 bases between. CDR3 length equals 18 residues. The CDR3 loop reads CASSPLSRQGAGRETQYF. CDR3 coding DNA: TGTGCCAGCTCACCCCTCTCGCGTCAGGGTGCGGGAAGAGAGACCCAGTACTTC.

This clone showed up just once. The V gene is TRBV30, the J gene TRBJ2-7, with 9 positions matching TRBD1. The V and J ends lost 2 bases and 9 bases, in that order; junction bases with no gene match: 20. The CDR3 is made up of 17 amino acids. Germline CDR1 and CDR2: GTSNPN and SVGIG (reference sequence). CDR3 bases: TGTGCCTGGAGTCCGGGACAGGGTAAACCGGCCTACTATGTGCAGTACTTC. Protein product: CAWSPGQGKPAYYVQYF.

This chain joins TRBV29-1 and TRBJ2-7; 9 nucleotides agree with TRBD1. V was pared by 6 bases and J by 5 bases, with 8 bases of the junction left unmatched. Per germline, CDR1 SQVTM and CDR2 ANQGSEA. The CDR3 is made up of 13 amino acids. As DNA, the CDR3 is TGCAGCGTCGCCCCGGGACAGGGACACGAGCAGTACTTC. It encodes CSVAPGQGHEQYF.

This clone was observed a handful of times. This chain connects TRBV24-1 to TRBJ2-1; 9 bases line up with TRBD1. Trimming took 4 bases from V and 0 from J; bases not matched to a gene: 9. Germline CDR1 KGHDR, CDR2 SFDVKD. The CDR3 length is 18 residues. The CDR3 loop is CATSEQGQGRSSYNEQFF. CDR3 nucleotides: TGTGCCACCAGTGAACAGGGACAGGGCAGGAGCTCCTACAATGAGCAGTTCTTC.